A single sample gave rise to the 25 T cell receptor beta chains below, sequenced in a study of blood T cell repertoires in COVID-19. Sequencing was performed with immunoSEQ multiplex PCR; in TCRdb, only in-frame clones are kept and a portion is missing. The sample lists some 320,000 clones, around 85% occurring once. Sequences were obtained from PBMCs or T cells enriched from blood (not recorded which). Source of these receptors: a woman aged 30 to 39 who had been exposed to COVID-19.

The rearrangement joins TRBV5-5 to TRBJ1-2; no definite D call. Germline values: CDR1 SGHKS, CDR2 YYEKEE (reference sequence). The length of the CDR3 is 15 residues. The V gene lost 2 bases and the J gene lost 3 bases, with 14 bases spanning the gap. Written as DNA, the CDR3 is TGTGCCAGCAGCTTCCGATTCCAGGATTACTATGGCTACACCTTC. It translates to CASSFRFQDYYGYTF.

The V and J genes are TRBV5-1 and TRBJ2-1, with 11 bases that match TRBD2. The CDR3 has 15 residues. The ends lost 2 bases at V and 7 bases at J; junction bases unmatched: 5. Germline CDR1 and CDR2: SGHRS and YFSETQ. The CDR3, as DNA: TGCGCCAGCAGCTTAGGGACTAGCGGTCGGAATGAGCAGTTCTTC. It encodes CASSLGTSGRNEQFF.

The chain has TRBV7-2 and TRBJ2-2; weak D call: TRBD1 (6 bases). Looked up from germline, CDR1 is SGHTA and CDR2 is FQGNSA. This CDR3 region has 14 residues. V lost 5 bases, J lost 7 bases, and 14 bases lay in between. CDR3 nucleotide sequence: TGTGCCAGCAGCCCGTACAGGGCTCACGGGGAGCTGTTTTTT. Its protein is CASSPYRAHGELFF. The whole variable domain, filled in from reference TRBV7-2 and TRBJ2-2, reads GAGVSQSPSNKVTEKGKDVELRCDPISGHTALYWYRQSLGQGLEFLIYFQGNSAPDKSGLPSDRFSAERTGGSVSTLTIQRTQQEDSAVYLCASSPYRAHGELFFGEGSRLTVL.

This clone was recorded once. This chain joins TRBV5-1 and TRBJ1-2; TRBD1 aligns across 9 bases. J was trimmed by 5 bases and V by 0 bases; bases with no gene match: 5. CDR3 length: 15 residues. Germline V CDR1 and CDR2: SGHRS, YFSETQ. The CDR3 loop reads CASSLAGTGTYGYTF. The CDR3 nucleotides are TGCGCCAGCAGCTTGGCCGGGACAGGGACTTATGGCTACACCTTC.

The genes are TRBV3-1 (or the pseudogene TRBV3-2) and TRBJ1-6; possible D gene TRBD1, 6 bases. The CDR3 is made up of 13 amino acids. Germline CDR1 LGHDT, CDR2 YNNKEL (reference sequence). The ends were cut back, 8 bases at V and 2 bases at J, with 7 bases in the middle. The DNA for the CDR3 is TGTGCCAGCGGGGGCACCTATAATTCACCCCTCCACTTT. Its translation is CASGGTYNSPLHF.

This clone was seen more than once but under ten times. V usage is TRBV19 and J usage is TRBJ1-5; 8 nucleotides agree with TRBD1. Germline CDR1 is LNHDA and CDR2 is SQIVND (reference sequence). The CDR3 has 16 residues. With V trimmed by 6 bases and J by 0 bases, 7 bases remained unmatched. CDR3 in amino acids: CASSRQGIYSNQPQHF. The CDR3 DNA follows: TGTGCCAGTAGCCGACAGGGGATTTATAGCAATCAGCCCCAGCATTTT.

This sequence joins TRBV19 and TRBJ2-1; TRBD2 matches 9 bases. Trimming removed 3 bases from V and 2 bases from J; junction bases left unmatched: 14. The germline gives CDR1 LNHDA, CDR2 SQIVND (reference sequence). The CDR3 runs 19 residues. The CDR3 nucleotides read TGTGCCAGTAGTATCCCGAAACAGTTAGCGGGAGTCCCCTACAATGAGCAGTTCTTC. Amino acid sequence: CASSIPKQLAGVPYNEQFF.

The V call is TRBV28, the J call TRBJ2-7, with D perhaps matching TRBD2 (6 bases). Trimming pared 1 base from V and 0 bases from J, leaving 10 bases between. Germline CDR1 and CDR2: MDHEN and SYDVKM. The CDR3 extends over 15 amino acids. CDR3 region: CASSLLFGSSYEQYF. CDR3 nucleotides: TGTGCCAGCAGTTTATTATTCGGGAGCTCCTACGAGCAGTACTTC.

A remark on this clone: Mismatch with germline at one junction end may stem from a read error. The chain uses TRBV7-7 and TRBJ2-3; TRBD2 might be the D (5 bases). CDR1 SSHAT and CDR2 FNYEAQ come from the germline V gene (reference sequence). The CDR3 covers 14 residues. CDR3 sequence: CASSPGPGTDTQYF. The CDR3 DNA is TGTGCTAGCAGCCCAGGACCGGGGACAGATACGCAGTATTTT.

The gene calls are TRBV4-1 and TRBJ2-7, with 8 bases aligning to TRBD2. After removal of 0 bases from V and 0 bases from J, the junction contained 4 bases not matched to a gene. From germline, CDR1 is MGHRA and CDR2 YSYEKL. The CDR3 contains 16 residues. The CDR3, as DNA: TGCGCCAGCAGCCAAGAAGCGGGGGCACTCTCCTACGAGCAGTACTTC. Translating it yields CASSQEAGALSYEQYF.

The chain couples TRBV3-1 (or the pseudogene TRBV3-2) to TRBJ1-1; D remains unclear. The germline V gene encodes CDR1 LGHDT and CDR2 YNNKEL (reference sequence). The CDR3 consists of 14 residues. The V and J ends lost 8 bases and 3 bases respectively, with 16 bases between them. The CDR3 loop reads CASVGRAWDTEAFF. Here the CDR3 DNA reads TGTGCCAGCGTCGGGAGGGCTTGGGACACTGAAGCTTTCTTT.

This clone has only a few counts. J is TRBJ1-2 and V is TRBV12-5; D uncertain. The CDR3 length is 11 residues. Germline-derived CDR1 and CDR2 are LGHNT and FRNRAP. V was pared by 0 bases and J by 9 bases, with 5 bases between. CDR3 nucleotide sequence: TGTGCTAGTGGTTTGGTACAAAGCTACACCTTC. Protein product: CASGLVQSYTF.

The chain employs TRBV3-1 (or the pseudogene TRBV3-2) and TRBJ2-5; unclear D gene. Germline V gene data show CDR1 as LGHDT and CDR2 as YNNKEL (reference sequence). The CDR3 extends over 14 amino acids. With 1 base removed from V and 1 base from J, the gap between germline ends came to 7 bases. The CDR3 sequence: CASSQGRGQETQYF. The CDR3 DNA reads as TGTGCCAGCAGCCAAGGGCGCGGCCAAGAGACCCAGTACTTC.

The V gene is TRBV11-2, the J gene TRBJ2-3; D remains unclear. CDR1 and CDR2 from the germline V gene are SGHAT and FQNNGV. The CDR3 runs 16 residues. V was shortened by 6 bases and J by 2 bases, with 18 bases between the two germline ends. The CDR3 spells CASSLRHSYFTDTQYF. CDR3 DNA sequence: TGTGCCAGCAGTTTGAGACACTCCTACTTCACAGATACGCAGTATTTT.

V is TRBV5-1 and J is TRBJ1-6; weak D call: TRBD1 (6 bases). The CDR3 length is 14 residues. The germline V gene encodes CDR1 SGHRS and CDR2 YFSETQ. Trimming removed 7 bases from V and 9 bases from J, with 17 bases in between. The CDR3 bases are TGCGCCAGCTATGCGGGGGCAGAAGGTTCACCCCTCCACTTT. It is translated as CASYAGAEGSPLHF. The whole variable domain, remainder taken from reference TRBV5-1 and TRBJ1-6, is KAGVTQTPRYLIKTRGQQVTLSCSPISGHRSVSWYQQTPGQGLQFLFEYFSETQRNKGNFPGRFSGRQFSNSRSEMNVSTLELGDSALYLCASYAGAEGSPLHFGNGTRLTVT.

Comment on this clone: Other DNA sequences in this specimen translate into the identical CDR3. V usage is TRBV30 and J usage is TRBJ1-1; D is possibly TRBD1 (6 bases). This CDR3 is built from 14 residues. Germline assignment: CDR1 GTSNPN and CDR2 SVGIG (reference sequence). V lost 3 bases and J lost 1, with 12 bases in between. The CDR3 loop reads CAWSSRGGNTEAFF. In DNA, the CDR3 is TGTGCCTGGAGCTCTAGGGGGGGGAACACTGAAGCTTTCTTT. Filled out from reference TRBV30 and TRBJ1-1, the complete variable domain reads SQTIHQWPATLVQPVGSPLSLECTVEGTSNPNLYWYRQAAGRGLQLLFYSVGIGQISSEVPQNLSASRPQDRQFILSSKKLLLSDSGFYLCAWSSRGGNTEAFFGQGTRLTVV.

The J gene is TRBJ2-1, the V gene TRBV5-6; TRBD2 matches at 9 bases. This CDR3 region has 15 residues. Unmatched junction bases numbered 4, after V lost 4 bases and J lost 2 bases. Germline CDR1 SGHDT, CDR2 YYEEEE. The CDR3 DNA reads TGTGCCAGCAGCCCGGGACTAGCTGCCTACAATGAGCAGTTCTTC. Translating it yields CASSPGLAAYNEQFF.

The chain couples TRBV30 to TRBJ1-6; TRBD1 aligns across 11 bases. J lost 6 bases, V lost 5 bases, and 0 bases had no gene match. The CDR3 is 13 amino acids. Germline lookup yields CDR1 GTSNPN and CDR2 SVGIG (reference sequence). CDR3 in DNA: TGTGCCTGGGGGACAGGGGGTAATTCACCCCTCCACTTT. Translation: CAWGTGGNSPLHF.

The genes are TRBV6-5 and TRBJ2-1; 10 bases agree with TRBD2. Per the germline V gene, CDR1 is MNHEY and CDR2 is SVGAGI. J gave up 6 bases and V 7 bases, and 6 bases lay outside the gene matches. The length of the CDR3 is 14 residues. For the CDR3, the DNA is TGTGCCAGCATTCCAGCGGGGGGGGGCAATGAGCAGTTCTTC. Translating gives CASIPAGGGNEQFF.

The chain links TRBV10-3 to TRBJ1-2, with 10 bases matching TRBD1. Germline V lookup: CDR1 ENHRY, CDR2 SYGVKD. With 2 bases clipped from V and 5 bases from J, the junction kept 5 bases outside the gene matches. CDR3 length: 15 amino acids. CDR3 amino acids: CAISERDRGGYGYTF. CDR3 bases: TGTGCCATCAGTGAGCGGGACAGGGGAGGTTATGGCTACACCTTC.

Of note for this clone: A read error may produce the germline difference seen at one junction end. The chain carries TRBV28 and TRBJ2-1, with D perhaps TRBD1 (5 bases). The germline gives CDR1 MDHEN, CDR2 SYDVKM. This CDR3 has 15 residues. CDR3 in amino acids: CASSFGTGRYIEQFF. In DNA form, the CDR3 reads TGTGCCAGCAGTTTCGGAACAGGTCGGTACATTGAGCAGTTCTTC.

The genes are TRBV9 and TRBJ1-5; the match to TRBD1 covers 9 bases. V lost 3 bases to trimming and J lost 7 bases; unmatched junction nucleotides: 2. This CDR3 has 13 residues. Germline loops: CDR1 SGDLS, CDR2 YYNGEE. CDR3 in amino acids: CASSATGGQPQHF. CDR3 in DNA: TGTGCCAGCAGCGCGACAGGGGGACAGCCCCAGCATTTT.

The V call is TRBV28, the J call TRBJ2-7, with 12 bases identical to TRBD2. The V and J ends lost 5 bases and 2 bases, in that order; junction bases with no gene match: 4. This CDR3 is 15 amino acids long. CDR1 and CDR2 (germline): MDHEN, SYDVKM. The CDR3 here is CASSVGLAGPYEQYF. DNA of the CDR3: TGTGCCAGCAGTGTAGGACTAGCGGGGCCCTACGAGCAGTACTTC.

The chain couples TRBV11-3 to TRBJ1-1, with 7 bases that match TRBD1. The J segment lost 8 bases and the V segment lost 4 bases, leaving 7 bases of the junction unmatched. The CDR3 totals 13 residues. Germline V lookup: CDR1 SGHNT, CDR2 YENEEA. Here the CDR3 reads CASSYLPGQEAFF. The CDR3 coding sequence is TGTGCCAGCAGCTACCTGCCGGGACAGGAAGCTTTCTTT.

This clone was seen a single time. The rearrangement links TRBV28 to TRBJ1-3, with D possibly TRBD1 on 6 matching bases. Germline V CDR1 and CDR2: MDHEN, SYDVKM. Trimming left V 9 bases short and J 0 bases short, with 9 bases between. This CDR3 has 13 residues. The CDR3 loop is CASQGSSGNTIYF. CDR3 DNA sequence: TGTGCCAGTCAGGGGTCCTCTGGAAACACCATATATTTT. Combining the CDR3 with reference TRBV28 and TRBJ1-3 gives the whole variable domain DVKVTQSSRYLVKRTGEKVFLECVQDMDHENMFWYRQDPGLGLRLIYFSYDVKMKEKGDIPEGYSVSREKKERFSLILESASTNQTSMYLCASQGSSGNTIYFGEGSWLTVV.